Listed here are 15 T cell receptor beta chains from one sample, sequenced in a study of cytomegalovirus exposure and HLA in healthy donors. The primer mix had 60 Vbeta and 13 Jbeta primers. Data came from immunoSEQ multiplex PCR; TCRdb stores just in-frame clones and leaves some out. This sample has under 150,000 clones, with about three quarters found just once. The sequenced material came from PBMCs. These receptors came from a female donor in good health and CMV-seropositive.

The chain recombines TRBV5-4 with TRBJ2-5; D is unresolved. The V gene lost 1 base and the J gene lost 2 bases, with 6 bases spanning the gap. Germline V gene data show CDR1 as SGHNT and CDR2 as YYREEE (reference sequence). The CDR3 runs to 13 residues. The CDR3 protein is CASSLPQQETQYF. In DNA, the CDR3 is TGTGCCAGCAGCTTGCCCCAGCAAGAGACCCAGTACTTC. Based on the CDR3 plus reference TRBV5-4 and TRBJ2-5, the full variable domain is ETGVTQSPTHLIKTRGQQVTLRCSSQSGHNTVSWYQQALGQGPQFIFQYYREEENGRGNFPPRFSGLQFPNYSSELNVNALELDDSALYLCASSLPQQETQYFGPGTRLLVL.

This clone was counted once. The rearrangement uses TRBV4-1 and TRBJ2-7, with TRBD2 matching 12 bases. Trimming at V came to 1 base and at J to 7 bases, leaving 5 bases not matched to a gene. The germline CDR1 and CDR2 sequences are MGHRA and YSYEKL. The CDR3 is made up of 15 amino acids. CDR3 sequence (DNA): TGCGCCAGCAGCCAAGGGACTAGCGGGACTGGAGAGCAGTACTTC. Its protein is CASSQGTSGTGEQYF.

The chain carries TRBV11-2 and TRBJ1-2; D might be TRBD1 (5 bases). CDR3 length: 13 residues. Trimming pared 4 bases from V and 1 base from J, leaving 7 bases between. CDR1 is SGHAT, CDR2 FQNNGV, per germline. CDR3 DNA sequence: TGTGCCAGCAGCTCTGACAGTAACTATGGCTACACCTTC. Its protein product is CASSSDSNYGYTF.

This chain joins TRBV5-8 and TRBJ2-5, with TRBD1 identical over 9 bases. Germline CDR1 and CDR2: SGHTS and YDEGEE. After removal of 4 bases from V and 4 bases from J, the junction contained 5 bases not matched to a gene. The CDR3 totals 14 residues. This CDR3 reads CASSGRTGAETQYF. The CDR3 DNA reads as TGTGCCAGCAGCGGGAGGACAGGGGCAGAGACCCAGTACTTC. Full variable domain (outside the CDR3, taken from reference TRBV5-8 and TRBJ2-5): EAGVTQSPTHLIKTRGQQATLRCSPISGHTSVYWYQQALGLGLQFLLWYDEGEERNRGNFPPRFSGRQFPNYSSELNVNALELEDSALYLCASSGRTGAETQYFGPGTRLLVL.

The rearrangement joins TRBV5-1 to TRBJ2-1, with a possible D match to TRBD2 (6 bases). V was cut by 0 bases and J by 9 bases, with 13 bases left in between. The CDR3 is made up of 14 amino acids. The germline CDR1 and CDR2 sequences are SGHRS and YFSETQ. DNA of the CDR3: TGCGCCAGCAGCTTGGGACTAGAGGGCGGTGAGCAGTTCTTC. Encoded protein: CASSLGLEGGEQFF.

The chain is built from TRBV4-1 and TRBJ2-3; 9 nucleotides match TRBD2. This CDR3 contains 17 residues. V lost 6 bases to trimming and J lost 2 bases; unmatched junction nucleotides: 12. Germline V lookup: CDR1 MGHRA, CDR2 YSYEKL. Here the CDR3 reads CASSPIKLAGYTDTQYF. CDR3 sequence (DNA): TGCGCCAGCAGTCCCATTAAGCTAGCGGGGTACACAGATACGCAGTATTTT.

The chain is built from TRBV25-1 and TRBJ2-7, with D perhaps matching TRBD1 (6 bases). Trimming shortened V by 5 bases and J by 0 bases, and 20 bases separated the two germline ends. The CDR3 extends over 17 amino acids. The germline V gene encodes CDR1 MGHDK and CDR2 SYGVNS. CDR3 residues: CASSSRRTAQFSYEQYF. Written as DNA, the CDR3 is TGTGCCAGCAGTTCTCGTCGGACAGCCCAATTCTCCTACGAGCAGTACTTC.

The CDR3 loop is CASSSSGGTYGYTF. The CDR3, as DNA: TGTGCCAGCAGTTCTTCAGGGGGCACCTATGGCTACACCTTC. This chain connects TRBV28 to TRBJ1-2; 8 bases fit TRBD1. From germline, CDR1 is MDHEN and CDR2 SYDVKM. V shed 4 bases and J 4 bases; nucleotides not matched to a gene: 5. The CDR3 totals 14 residues.

V gene TRBV5-1 combines with J gene TRBJ1-1; D is undetermined. Trimming removed 0 bases at V and 3 bases at J, with 6 bases between. This CDR3 region has 13 residues. The germline CDR1 and CDR2 sequences are SGHRS and YFSETQ. The CDR3 spells CASSLDGYTEAFF. The CDR3, as DNA: TGCGCCAGCAGCTTGGACGGTTACACTGAAGCTTTCTTT. Complete variable domain (other parts from reference TRBV5-1 and TRBJ1-1): KAGVTQTPRYLIKTRGQQVTLSCSPISGHRSVSWYQQTPGQGLQFLFEYFSETQRNKGNFPGRFSGRQFSNSRSEMNVSTLELGDSALYLCASSLDGYTEAFFGQGTRLTVV.

The chain recombines TRBV7-9 with TRBJ2-1; D possibly corresponds to TRBD2 (5 bases). Trimming shortened V by 4 bases and J by 5 bases, and 6 bases separated the two germline ends. CDR1 and CDR2 from the germline V gene are SEHNR and FQNEAQ (reference sequence). This CDR3 has 12 residues. The CDR3 nucleotides are TGTGCCAGCAGCTCCGGGGACAATGAGCAGTTCTTC. Protein sequence: CASSSGDNEQFF.

The chain carries TRBV5-1 and TRBJ2-7, with 8 bases identical to TRBD1. J was trimmed by 2 bases and V by 4 bases; bases with no gene match: 11. CDR1 is SGHRS, CDR2 YFSETQ, per germline. There are 16 residues in the CDR3. DNA of the CDR3: TGCGCCAGCAGCCAGGGTTGGACAGGGTTAGCCTACGAGCAGTACTTC. It encodes CASSQGWTGLAYEQYF.

This clone was detected a few times. V usage is TRBV30 and J usage is TRBJ1-5, with no clear D. The V and J ends lost 3 bases and 7 bases respectively, with 13 bases between them. Looked up from germline, CDR1 is GTSNPN and CDR2 is SVGIG (reference sequence). This CDR3 is built from 13 residues. The CDR3 is CAWSGDFEQPQHF. The CDR3 nucleotides are TGTGCCTGGAGCGGGGATTTTGAGCAGCCCCAGCATTTT.

The chain has TRBV28 and TRBJ1-5; D remains unclear. This CDR3 is built from 15 residues. The germline gives CDR1 MDHEN, CDR2 SYDVKM. The V end lost 7 bases, the J end lost 3 bases, and 16 bases lay between the germline ends. DNA of the CDR3: TGTGCCAGCACCCCCCCGACGGGTATCAATCAGCCCCAGCATTTT. This sequence encodes CASTPPTGINQPQHF. Based on the CDR3 plus reference TRBV28 and TRBJ1-5, the full variable domain is DVKVTQSSRYLVKRTGEKVFLECVQDMDHENMFWYRQDPGLGLRLIYFSYDVKMKEKGDIPEGYSVSREKKERFSLILESASTNQTSMYLCASTPPTGINQPQHFGDGTRLSIL.

The V call is TRBV5-1, the J call TRBJ1-4, with 7 bases matching TRBD1. The CDR3 runs to 16 residues. CDR1 and CDR2 from the germline V gene are SGHRS and YFSETQ. Trimming removed 3 bases from V and 7 bases from J; junction bases left unmatched: 12. The CDR3 sequence is CASSSNPTGLGEKLFF. In DNA form, the CDR3 reads TGCGCCAGCAGCTCGAACCCGACAGGGTTGGGTGAAAAACTGTTTTTT.

The chain employs TRBV18 and TRBJ2-2; D is unresolved. CDR3 length: 14 residues. Germline V gene sequence: CDR1 KGHSH, CDR2 LQKENI. V gave up 1 base and J gave up 2 bases, with 5 bases separating them. In DNA, the CDR3 is TGTGCCAGCTCACCACAACAAAACACCGGGGAGCTGTTTTTT. Protein: CASSPQQNTGELFF.